The TCR beta chain described here comes from a study of T cell repertoires in cytomegalovirus infection. Study summary: Public TCR beta signature analysis indicated the presence of both CMV infection and matching HLA type. Study results and caveats: In two of eight donors, the top clonotype was HLA-C-restricted CMV-specific. Summed public TCR beta family frequency identified CMV carriers bearing the relevant HLA.

The table lists this clonotype with a few counts. Its target is unknown. TCRdb re-called the reads with MiXCR, one entry per CDR3 protein. The sample yields some 600,000 distinct CDR3 sequences, approximately 25% seen once. Germline loops: CDR1 SGHTA, CDR2 FQGTGA. V was pared by 5 bases and J by 0 bases, with 4 bases of the junction left unmatched. The CDR3 spans 15 residues. This receptor was obtained from a human donor in good health (CMV status not recorded). Some clones in this sample may be carry-over from other donors' samples. This rearrangement joins TRBV7-3 to TRBJ2-3; the match to TRBD1 covers 8 bases. The material sequenced was CD8+ T cells from PBMCs. The CDR3 loop reads CASSEQGVSTDTQYF. Written as DNA, the CDR3 is TGTGCCAGCAGCGAACAGGGGGTTAGCACAGATACGCAGTATTTT.